The 21 T cell receptor beta chains given below trace back to one sample, sequenced in a study of blood T cell repertoires in COVID-19. Sequenced by immunoSEQ multiplex PCR; TCRdb stores in-frame clones only, minus some. Of around 300,000 clones in the sample, roughly 90% were seen once. Sequencing used peripheral blood. These receptors were taken from a woman between 25 and 40 years old with COVID-19, enrolled during active disease.

The chain joins TRBV9 to TRBJ2-3, with TRBD1 as a possible D gene (5 bases). The CDR3 contains 15 residues. Trimming cost V 0 bases and J 1 base, with 9 bases left between them. The V gene's germline CDR1 is SGDLS and CDR2 YYNGEE. The CDR3 nucleotides are TGTGCCAGCAGCGTAGCTGGGGCTGGCACAGATACGCAGTATTTT. Translation: CASSVAGAGTDTQYF.

This rearrangement joins TRBV6-1 to TRBJ2-1, with 9 positions matching TRBD2. V lost 2 bases, J lost 2 bases, and 7 bases stayed unmatched. Germline V gene data show CDR1 as MNHNS and CDR2 as SASEGT. There are 17 residues in the CDR3. CDR3 sequence: CASSEYRSGSPYNEQFF. The CDR3 coding sequence is TGTGCCAGCAGTGAATACCGTAGCGGGAGCCCCTACAATGAGCAGTTCTTC.

This sequence joins TRBV3-1 (or the pseudogene TRBV3-2) and TRBJ1-1, with D perhaps matching TRBD1 (5 bases). CDR1 is LGHDT and CDR2 is YNNKEL in the germline V gene (reference sequence). Trimming pared 0 bases from V and 6 bases from J, leaving 14 bases between. CDR3 length equals 15 residues. The CDR3 reads CASSQDSSGGSEAFF. Written as DNA, the CDR3 is TGTGCCAGCAGCCAAGATTCGAGCGGGGGGTCTGAAGCTTTCTTT.

The chain has TRBV29-1 and TRBJ1-2; 7 bases are shared with TRBD1. Germline CDR1 reads SQVTM; CDR2 reads ANQGSEA. The CDR3 totals 15 residues. V dropped 0 bases and J dropped 3; count of bases not matched to a gene: 7. CDR3 in DNA: TGCAGCGTTGAAGAGTACCGGGACAGATACTATGGCTACACCTTC. Translated, it gives CSVEEYRDRYYGYTF.

The V gene is TRBV12-3 or TRBV12-4, the J gene TRBJ2-3; tentative D call: TRBD1 (6 bases). The CDR3 has 11 amino acids. V was clipped by 8 bases and J by 3 bases, with 6 bases between them. CDR3 loop: CASGTTDTQYF. The DNA of the CDR3 is TGTGCCAGCGGGACAACAGATACGCAGTATTTT.

The chain has TRBV15 and TRBJ1-6; D perhaps matches TRBD1 (6 bases). The CDR3 runs 17 residues. Germline loops: CDR1 LNHNV, CDR2 YYDKDF (reference sequence). Trimming left V 0 bases short and J 7 bases short, with 16 bases between. CDR3 in amino acids: CATSRDLGAHSNSPLHF. As DNA, the CDR3 is TGTGCCACCAGCAGAGATTTGGGGGCCCACTCCAATTCACCCCTCCACTTT.

The chain has TRBV28 and TRBJ1-3; the match to TRBD1 covers 9 bases. J lost 0 bases, V lost 8 bases, and 5 bases had no gene match. The CDR3 loop spans 15 amino acids. CDR1 MDHEN and CDR2 SYDVKM come from the germline V gene. Written as DNA, the CDR3 is TGTGCCAGCGACAGGGGGGGCAGCTCTGGAAACACCATATATTTT. It yields the protein CASDRGGSSGNTIYF.

The chain is built from TRBV7-3 and TRBJ2-5; 7 nucleotides match TRBD1. Germline assignment: CDR1 SGHTA and CDR2 FQGTGA. This CDR3 spans 14 amino acids. V trimming: 2 bases; J trimming: 2 bases; junction bases outside the gene matches: 2. The CDR3 DNA is TGTGCCAGCAGCTTAGGGACAGATCAAGAGACCCAGTACTTC. Protein product: CASSLGTDQETQYF.

The genes are TRBV18 and TRBJ2-6, with 8 bases matching TRBD1. The CDR3 runs to 17 residues. After removal of 5 bases from V and 0 bases from J, the junction contained 6 bases not matched to a gene. Germline CDR1 is KGHSH and CDR2 is LQKENI. The CDR3 is CASSVFTGGSGANVLTF. As DNA, the CDR3 is TGTGCCAGCTCAGTCTTTACAGGGGGCTCTGGGGCCAACGTCCTGACTTTC.

V is TRBV19 and J is TRBJ1-1; perhaps TRBD1 as D (6 bases). V lost 5 bases, J lost 2 bases, and 12 bases lay in between. Germline V gene data show CDR1 as LNHDA and CDR2 as SQIVND (reference sequence). The CDR3 runs 14 residues. CDR3 sequence: CASSWAGVNTEAFF. The DNA for the CDR3 is TGTGCCAGTAGTTGGGCAGGGGTAAACACTGAAGCTTTCTTT.

The rearrangement links TRBV11-2 to TRBJ2-1; 7 nucleotides line up with TRBD2. CDR1 and CDR2 from the germline V gene are SGHAT and FQNNGV. This CDR3 has 15 residues. The J segment lost 2 bases and the V segment lost 1 base, leaving 2 bases of the junction unmatched. The CDR3 DNA is TGTGCCAGCAGCTTAGGCGGACTAGCCTACAATGAGCAGTTCTTC. Its protein is CASSLGGLAYNEQFF.

Comment on this clone: Other nucleotide sequences from this sample produce the same CDR3. The V gene is TRBV5-1, the J gene TRBJ1-5; D might be TRBD1 (6 bases). Germline CDR1 reads SGHRS; CDR2 reads YFSETQ. Trimming cost V 0 bases and J 0 bases, with 7 bases left between them. This CDR3 comprises 15 residues. The CDR3 region has the DNA TGCGCCAGCAGCTTGGAGGGGGATAGCAATCAGCCCCAGCATTTT. Translating gives CASSLEGDSNQPQHF.

The genes are TRBV7-9 and TRBJ1-2; D is undetermined. The CDR3 extends over 13 amino acids. CDR1 SEHNR and CDR2 FQNEAQ come from the germline V gene (reference sequence). Trimming took off 7 bases at V and 6 bases at J, with 15 bases between the two ends. CDR3 sequence: CASTVVYSDGYTF. The CDR3 DNA sequence: TGTGCCAGCACAGTCGTATATTCGGATGGCTACACCTTC.

Remarks on this clone: Other DNA sequences in this specimen translate into the identical CDR3. This CDR3 is CASSSGQGNTEAFF. In DNA, the CDR3 is TGTGCCAGCAGCTCGGGACAGGGGAACACTGAAGCTTTCTTT. V gene TRBV11-3 combines with J gene TRBJ1-1, with 9 bases aligning to TRBD1. The germline V gene has CDR1 SGHNT and CDR2 YENEEA. The CDR3 consists of 14 residues. The V segment lost 4 bases and the J segment 1 base; nucleotides outside the gene matches: 1.

The rearrangement uses TRBV4-2 and TRBJ1-1; D unclear. This CDR3 region has 15 residues. The germline CDR1 and CDR2 sequences are LGHNA and YNFKEQ. The germline V and J ends were trimmed by 1 base and 3 bases, with 12 bases remaining between them. CDR3 in DNA: TGTGCCAGCAGCCAAGTGCGGGTAAAGGACACTGAAGCTTTCTTT. Translation: CASSQVRVKDTEAFF.

The chain employs TRBV7-9 and TRBJ1-2; 8 bases map to TRBD1. The CDR3 totals 15 residues. V lost 1 base and J lost 6; bases outside the gene matches: 7. Germline CDR1 SEHNR, CDR2 FQNEAQ (reference sequence). For the CDR3, the DNA is TGTGCCAGCAGCTTAGTTCTTAAGGACAGGGATGGCTACACCTTC. The encoded protein is CASSLVLKDRDGYTF.

This clone was recorded only once. The chain has TRBV5-1 and TRBJ2-6; no reliable D call. V was clipped by 4 bases and J by 1 base, with 3 bases between them. CDR1 and CDR2 (germline): SGHRS, YFSETQ. The CDR3 is 13 residues long. The CDR3, as DNA: TGCGCCAGCAGCGTATCTGGGGCCAACGTCCTGACTTTC. It yields the protein CASSVSGANVLTF.

This clone has just one count. J is TRBJ1-1 and V is TRBV6-6; tentatively, D is TRBD1 (6 bases). The CDR3 is 15 residues long. V was trimmed by 5 bases and J by 7 bases, leaving 20 bases between them. The germline CDR1 and CDR2 sequences are MNHNY and SVGAGI (reference sequence). CDR3 residues: CASSLLRGQTGEAFF. DNA for the CDR3: TGTGCCAGCAGTCTCCTCAGGGGCCAAACGGGTGAAGCTTTCTTT.

The count of this clone is one. The chain carries TRBV28 and TRBJ1-2; D uncertain. The CDR3 has 13 amino acids. The germline CDR1 and CDR2 sequences are MDHEN and SYDVKM. The V end was cut by 6 bases, the J end by 8 bases, with 16 bases between. In DNA form, the CDR3 reads TGTGCCAGCAGCCTGATGAGGGTTGAGGGCTACACCTTC. Protein sequence: CASSLMRVEGYTF.

The rearrangement uses TRBV12-3 or TRBV12-4 and TRBJ1-1; D unclear. Trimming stripped 1 base from V and 3 bases from J, with 6 bases between. The CDR3 is made up of 13 amino acids. The CDR3 DNA sequence: TGTGCCAGCAGTTTAGTGGCCGACACTGAAGCTTTCTTT. Translated, it gives CASSLVADTEAFF.

This clone was counted a single time. The chain joins TRBV7-3 to TRBJ2-4; possible D gene TRBD1, 6 bases. The CDR3 is made up of 16 amino acids. CDR1 is SGHTA and CDR2 is FQGTGA in the germline V gene. V was cut by 5 bases and J by 0 bases, with 14 bases left in between. CDR3 sequence reads: CASSPGTLLAKNIQYF. As DNA, the CDR3 is TGTGCCAGCAGCCCTGGGACATTACTAGCCAAAAACATTCAGTACTTC.